This TCR beta chain originates from a study of T cells in Graves' hyperthyroidism and ophthalmopathy. Study observations and caveats: Patients with ophthalmopathy were separated from those with stable hyperthyroidism by a 13 V-J model.

As for this clonotype: Antigen unknown.

Germline CDR1 reads SEHNR; CDR2 reads FQNEAQ (reference sequence). V gave up 5 bases and J gave up 5 bases, with 19 bases separating them. CDR3 length equals 16 residues. Amplification targeted TCR beta CDR3 regions from RNA transcripts. When the TCR CDR3 underwent first-round RT-PCR, the HTBI primer set was used. One entry per CDR3 protein results from TCRdb running MiXCR on the multiplex PCR reads. Of approximately 640,000 distinct CDR3 sequences in the sample, less than 45% were seen once. This chain connects TRBV7-9 to TRBJ1-5; D is unresolved. This sequence was found in an adult man with Graves' disease, either hyperthyroidism or ophthalmopathy (not recorded which). The sample comprised peripheral blood or thyroid tissue (not recorded which). In DNA form, the CDR3 reads TGTGCCAGCAGCGCTTTCGGGGTGGGCGAATATCAGCCCCAGCATTTT. It yields the protein CASSAFGVGEYQPQHF.